These 32 T cell receptor beta chains share one sample of origin, sequenced in a study of human T cells and chemical hapten exposure. Time point here: patch test 1, 2 weeks after DPC sensitization. Treatment noted: therapeutic diphenylcyclopropenone sensitization with weekly scalp DPC. TCRdb re-analysed the RACE reads in MiXCR, keeping a single row per CDR3 protein. The profile shows 65,000 to 85,000 distinct CDR3 sequences, about a tenth of them singletons. This specimen consisted of whole blood, obtained in connection with sensitization to the hapten diphenylcyclopropenone (DPC). Receptor source: a woman aged 50 to 65 with alopecia areata. Some clones in this sample may be carry-over from other donors' samples.

The chain uses TRBV6-1 and TRBJ1-6; 9 bases align to TRBD1. The CDR3 is 15 residues long. V trimming: 5 bases; J trimming: 7 bases; junction bases outside the gene matches: 6. The V gene's germline CDR1 is MNHNS and CDR2 SASEGT. The CDR3 sequence is CASSKSGQGNSPLHF. The CDR3 bases are TGTGCCAGCAGTAAATCGGGACAGGGAAATTCACCCCTCCACTTT.

The chain links TRBV7-9 to TRBJ2-4; TRBD2 agrees at 12 bases. Germline V lookup: CDR1 SEHNR, CDR2 FQNEAQ (reference sequence). The V segment lost 4 bases and the J segment 6 bases; nucleotides outside the gene matches: 4. This CDR3 spans 15 amino acids. This chain's CDR3 is CASSSSSGRGNIQYF. The CDR3 region has the DNA TGTGCCAGCAGCTCCTCTAGCGGGAGGGGAAACATTCAGTACTTC.

The rearrangement uses TRBV29-1 and TRBJ1-6; D remains unclear. There are 13 residues in the CDR3. CDR1 and CDR2 from the germline V gene are SQVTM and ANQGSEA. The CDR3 DNA sequence: TGCAACGTCCGGTTCAAGGATAATTCACCCCTCCACTTT. This encodes CNVRFKDNSPLHF.

The chain uses TRBV28 and TRBJ2-7; the match to TRBD1 covers 7 bases. The CDR3 runs 17 residues. Germline CDR1 reads MDHEN; CDR2 reads SYDVKM. V was clipped by 5 bases and J by 0 bases; unmatched bases: 13. The CDR3 spells CASSLPGQGVSSYEQYF. The CDR3, as DNA: TGTGCCAGCAGTCTCCCCGGGCAGGGGGTTAGCTCCTACGAGCAGTACTTC.

There are many counts of this clonotype. An end of the junction does not agree with germline; a read error may underlie this. The chain has TRBV7-2 and TRBJ1-6; tentatively, D is TRBD1 (6 bases). The germline gives CDR1 SGHTA, CDR2 FQGNSA. CDR3 length equals 14 residues. Written as DNA, the CDR3 is TGTGCCAGCAGCACAGGGACCTACAATTCACCCCTCCACTTT. This sequence encodes CASSTGTYNSPLHF.

V gene TRBV4-2 combines with J gene TRBJ2-7; 7 nucleotides agree with TRBD2. Germline loops: CDR1 LGHNA, CDR2 YNFKEQ. This CDR3 is built from 15 residues. V dropped 6 bases and J dropped 5; count of bases not matched to a gene: 13. CDR3 coding DNA: TGTGCCAGCAGTTTTGCCGGCGGGAGTGTAAACGAGCAGTACTTC. This gives the protein CASSFAGGSVNEQYF.

This clonotype has more than one count but fewer than ten. The chain carries TRBV9 and TRBJ1-4; D is possibly TRBD1 (5 bases). The V end was cut by 0 bases, the J end by 10 bases, with 7 bases between. This CDR3 has 12 residues. Germline V gene sequence: CDR1 SGDLS, CDR2 YYNGEE. The DNA of the CDR3 is TGTGCCAGCAGCGTAGTTGGGGGAAAACTGTTTTTT. Its protein product is CASSVVGGKLFF.

This clonotype was detected a few times. V and J are TRBV20-1 and TRBJ2-3, with D unresolved. CDR3 length equals 15 residues. The V end was cut by 3 bases, the J end by 2 bases, with 15 bases between. Germline CDR1 is DFQATT and CDR2 is SNEGSKA (reference sequence). The CDR3 coding sequence is TGCAGTGCTAGGACGGACGGTCTTTCCACAGATACGCAGTATTTT. This translates into CSARTDGLSTDTQYF.

In this sample, this clonotype turned up many times. This rearrangement joins TRBV28 to TRBJ1-1; D might be TRBD1 (6 bases). The CDR3 covers 15 residues. Trimming left V 6 bases short and J 4 bases short, with 18 bases between. Germline CDR1 and CDR2: MDHEN and SYDVKM. The CDR3 DNA follows: TGTGCCAGCAGGTCCCCAGGGGTCGTGGGCACTGAAGCTTTCTTT. This codes for CASRSPGVVGTEAFF.

This clonotype was counted ten times or more. The chain is built from TRBV20-1 and TRBJ2-1; 8 bases match TRBD2. CDR3 size: 12 residues. Germline CDR1 DFQATT, CDR2 SNEGSKA (reference sequence). V shed 8 bases and J 15 bases; nucleotides not matched to a gene: 15. CDR3 region: CSPQSSGVRLFF. Here the CDR3 DNA reads TGCAGTCCCCAAAGTAGCGGGGTAAGGTTGTTCTTC.

This clonotype was picked up a small number of times. V usage is TRBV6-2 or TRBV6-3 and J usage is TRBJ2-7, with D unclear. Trimming removed 2 bases from V and 6 bases from J, with 14 bases in between. CDR3 size: 14 residues. The germline gives CDR1 MNHEY, CDR2 SVGEGT. The CDR3 here is CASSYASGRVEQYF. The DNA of the CDR3 is TGTGCCAGCAGTTACGCGTCTGGCCGGGTCGAGCAGTACTTC.

The chain combines TRBV5-1 with TRBJ2-3; no firm D call. In germline, CDR1 is SGHRS, CDR2 YFSETQ. CDR3 length: 13 amino acids. Trimming took off 3 bases at V and 4 bases at J, with 9 bases between the two ends. Written as DNA, the CDR3 is TGCGCCAGCAGCTATTCCGATCCAGATACGCAGTATTTT. It translates to CASSYSDPDTQYF.

This clonotype was counted ten times or more. CDR3 residues: CSVVGDRGSEKLFF. DNA for the CDR3: TGCAGCGTTGTAGGCGACAGGGGGTCTGAAAAACTGTTTTTT. The chain links TRBV29-1 to TRBJ1-4, with 9 bases fitting TRBD1. V dropped 4 bases and J dropped 7; count of bases not matched to a gene: 7. The CDR3 runs 14 residues. Germline V lookup: CDR1 SQVTM, CDR2 ANQGSEA.

This clonotype was recorded a few times. CDR3 in DNA: TGCGCCAGCAGCTTGGAGAAAATCCCCTACGAGCAGTACTTC. Its translation: CASSLEKIPYEQYF. The chain has TRBV5-1 and TRBJ2-7; no clear D gene. The germline gives CDR1 SGHRS, CDR2 YFSETQ. V lost 0 bases and J 2 bases, leaving 9 bases between the germline ends. The CDR3 extends over 14 amino acids.

This clonotype was observed a handful of times. This chain uses TRBV7-3 with TRBJ2-6; TRBD1 might be the D (6 bases). The CDR3 runs to 17 residues. Germline V lookup: CDR1 SGHTA, CDR2 FQGTGA. Trimming removed 5 bases at V and 0 bases at J, with 14 bases between. DNA for the CDR3: TGTGCCAGCAGCCCTGGACAGCCCTACTCTGGGGCCAACGTCCTGACTTTC. Amino acids: CASSPGQPYSGANVLTF.

This clonotype was detected only a few times. The chain combines TRBV20-1 with TRBJ2-1; weak D call: TRBD2 (6 bases). V was trimmed by 6 bases and J by 5 bases, leaving 11 bases between them. The CDR3 has 12 residues. Per the germline V gene, CDR1 is DFQATT and CDR2 is SNEGSKA (reference sequence). The CDR3 spells CSAGTWDNEQFF. Here the CDR3 DNA reads TGCAGTGCCGGGACTTGGGACAATGAGCAGTTCTTC.

This clonotype was recorded at least ten times. J is TRBJ2-4 and V is TRBV18, with 9 positions matching TRBD1. J was trimmed by 5 bases and V by 2 bases; bases with no gene match: 4. Germline lookup yields CDR1 KGHSH and CDR2 LQKENI. This CDR3 spans 15 amino acids. The CDR3 here is CASSPGTGSQNIQYF. The CDR3 nucleotides are TGTGCCAGCTCACCAGGGACAGGGAGTCAAAACATTCAGTACTTC.

This clonotype was recorded a few times. The chain has TRBV11-1 and TRBJ2-5; D is undetermined. The CDR3 sequence is 12 residues long. V lost 3 bases to trimming and J lost 7 bases, with 9 bases between them. CDR1 and CDR2 from the germline V gene are SGHAT and FQDESV (reference sequence). The CDR3 coding sequence is TGTGCCAGCAGCTTCCCTAGAGGGACCCAGTACTTC. Its translation: CASSFPRGTQYF.

In this sample, this clonotype turned up many times. V and J are TRBV25-1 and TRBJ2-4, with D maybe TRBD1 (6 bases). CDR3 length: 15 residues. In germline, CDR1 is MGHDK, CDR2 SYGVNS. Trimming took off 4 bases at V and 9 bases at J, with 19 bases between the two ends. In nucleotides, the CDR3 is TGTGCCAGCAGTGCCCCCACAGGGCGGACGAGCATTCAGTACTTC. Translated, it gives CASSAPTGRTSIQYF.

The chain uses TRBV6-4 and TRBJ2-2; D is unresolved. V lost 4 bases and J lost 7, with 13 bases in between. Germline V CDR1 and CDR2: MRHNA, SNTAGT. The CDR3 contains 14 residues. The CDR3 here is CASSVGPRIGELFF. The CDR3 DNA reads TGTGCCAGCAGTGTCGGCCCACGTATCGGGGAGCTGTTTTTT.

This clonotype showed up many times. The chain couples TRBV5-1 to TRBJ2-7; 10 bases align to TRBD2. The CDR3 extends over 14 amino acids. V shed 4 bases and J 4 bases; nucleotides not matched to a gene: 5. Germline CDR1 and CDR2: SGHRS and YFSETQ. DNA for the CDR3: TGCGCCAGCAGCACTAGCGGGGAGGGGTACGAGCAGTACTTC. Its translation: CASSTSGEGYEQYF. Full variable domain (remainder filled in from reference TRBV5-1 and TRBJ2-7): KAGVTQTPRYLIKTRGQQVTLSCSPISGHRSVSWYQQTPGQGLQFLFEYFSETQRNKGNFPGRFSGRQFSNSRSEMNVSTLELGDSALYLCASSTSGEGYEQYFGPGTRLTVT.

The chain has TRBV9 and TRBJ1-1, with a weak D call TRBD1 (6 bases). V lost 3 bases and J 8 bases, leaving 14 bases between the germline ends. Germline V gives CDR1 SGDLS, CDR2 YYNGEE. The CDR3 is 13 residues long. The CDR3 DNA reads as TGTGCCAGCAGCGCAGCCGGGACAAAGGAAGCTTTCTTT. Protein sequence: CASSAAGTKEAFF.

Comments on this clonotype: At one end, the junction sequence differs from germline, possibly due to a read error. V is TRBV3-1 and J is TRBJ2-3; D is uncertain. Per germline, CDR1 LGHDT and CDR2 YNNKEL (reference sequence). This CDR3 contains 19 residues. DNA of the CDR3: TGTGCCAGCACCCAAAGAATAGGAGTGGGCAGAAGTACCACAGATACGCAGTATTTT. Its translation is CASTQRIGVGRSTTDTQYF.

V is TRBV20-1 and J is TRBJ2-2; possibly TRBD1 for D (6 bases). Germline V CDR1 and CDR2: DFQATT, SNEGSKA (reference sequence). The germline V and J ends were trimmed by 6 bases and 6 bases, with 20 bases remaining between them. This CDR3 region has 15 residues. The CDR3 reads CSAESLQGIAGELFF. The CDR3 DNA follows: TGCAGTGCGGAGAGTCTACAGGGCATCGCCGGGGAGCTGTTTTTT.

The rearrangement links TRBV11-2 to TRBJ2-4; possible D gene TRBD1, 5 bases. The CDR3 is 14 amino acids. Deletions cut 6 bases from V and 8 bases from J, with 17 bases between. Germline-derived CDR1 and CDR2 are SGHAT and FQNNGV. CDR3 in amino acids: CASRIIGATDIQYF. DNA of the CDR3: TGTGCCAGCAGGATAATTGGGGCAACGGACATTCAGTACTTC. The full variable domain, completed using reference TRBV11-2 and TRBJ2-4, is EAGVAQSPRYKIIEKRQSVAFWCNPISGHATLYWYQQILGQGPKLLIQFQNNGVVDDSQLPKDRFSAERLKGVDSTLKIQPAKLEDSAVYLCASRIIGATDIQYFGAGTRLSVL.

The sample holds a few counts of this clonotype. V is TRBV27 and J is TRBJ2-1, with 13 nucleotides matching TRBD2. V shed 5 bases, J shed 3 bases, and the junction held 4 bases outside the gene matches. Germline V CDR1 and CDR2: MNHEY, SMNVEV (reference sequence). The CDR3 consists of 16 residues. Written as DNA, the CDR3 is TGTGCCAGCAGTCTGACTAGCGGGAGGATCTACAATGAGCAGTTCTTC. Translation gives CASSLTSGRIYNEQFF.

The V call is TRBV20-1, the J call TRBJ2-5; D assignment may be TRBD1 or TRBD2 (5 bases each). Germline loops: CDR1 DFQATT, CDR2 SNEGSKA (reference sequence). The ends were cut back, 1 base at V and 4 bases at J, with 10 bases in the middle. The CDR3 loop spans 13 amino acids. CDR3 in amino acids: CSARGPGRETQYF. The CDR3 region has the DNA TGCAGTGCTAGAGGTCCAGGGAGAGAGACCCAGTACTTC.

This clonotype was seen ten or more times. The DNA of the CDR3 is TGTGCCAGCAGCTTTGTACACTCCTACGAGCAGTACTTC. Protein sequence: CASSFVHSYEQYF. The V and J genes are TRBV11-2 and TRBJ2-7; D gene uncertain. With 3 bases removed from V and 0 bases from J, the gap between germline ends came to 6 bases. This CDR3 is 13 amino acids long. Looked up from germline, CDR1 is SGHAT and CDR2 is FQNNGV.

This clonotype was detected a few times. The rearrangement links TRBV20-1 to TRBJ2-2; TRBD1 matches 7 bases. Germline V lookup: CDR1 DFQATT, CDR2 SNEGSKA (reference sequence). The CDR3 is 14 residues long. The J segment lost 1 base and the V segment lost 6 bases, leaving 5 bases of the junction unmatched. The CDR3 reads CSAVRTGNTGELFF. The CDR3 DNA follows: TGCAGTGCGGTCCGGACAGGGAACACCGGGGAGCTGTTTTTT.

There are a few counts of this clonotype. The CDR3 nucleotides read TGTGCCAGCTCACCAATCCTAATGACAGGACCTGAAAACACCATATATTTT. Translating gives CASSPILMTGPENTIYF. The gene calls are TRBV18 and TRBJ1-3; D is perhaps TRBD1 (6 bases). Trimming took off 2 bases at V and 6 bases at J, with 20 bases between the two ends. The germline V gene encodes CDR1 KGHSH and CDR2 LQKENI. The CDR3 runs 17 residues.

There are a few counts of this clonotype. The chain uses TRBV29-1 and TRBJ2-1, with TRBD1 identical over 8 bases. Germline CDR1 is SQVTM and CDR2 is ANQGSEA. With V trimmed by 6 bases and J by 8 bases, 6 bases remained unmatched. The CDR3 spans 12 residues. The CDR3 coding sequence is TGCAGCGTCACCGGACAGGGATATGAGCAGTTCTTC. Translating gives CSVTGQGYEQFF.

There are many counts of this clonotype. The CDR3 sequence is CASSPLPGSYEQYF. Here the CDR3 DNA reads TGTGCCAGTAGTCCCCTGCCAGGCTCCTACGAGCAGTACTTC. The chain carries TRBV19 and TRBJ2-7; D remains ambiguous. The CDR3 runs to 14 residues. Germline CDR1 reads LNHDA; CDR2 reads SQIVND (reference sequence). V lost 5 bases to trimming and J lost 0 bases, with 11 bases between them.